These 15 T cell receptor beta chains were sequenced from one sample in a study of molecular identifiers for immune sequencing clone quantification. TCRdb reprocessed the PCR reads via MiXCR and lists one record per CDR3 protein. The data contain about 640,000 distinct CDR3 sequences, 20% of them singletons. The sample comprised naive CD8+ T cells from blood, with Jurkat cell RNA spiked in. Stated subset: FACS-sorted CD8+CD4-CCR7+CD45RA+ naive T cells. All receptors come from a human donor in good health. Some libraries in this study had Jurkat cell RNA spiked in.

This clonotype turned up a few times. The gene calls are TRBV4-3 and TRBJ2-7, with D uncertain. V lost 0 bases and J 2 bases, leaving 14 bases between the germline ends. The V gene's germline CDR1 is LGHNA and CDR2 YSLEER. The CDR3 is 16 residues long. CDR3 coding DNA: TGCGCCAGCAGCCAAGAAAGAAGCTATCGGGCCTACGAGCAGTACTTC. This gives the protein CASSQERSYRAYEQYF.

This clonotype was seen a handful of times. This chain connects TRBV9 to TRBJ2-3; D call uncertain. In germline, CDR1 is SGDLS, CDR2 YYNGEE. This CDR3 contains 14 residues. V was pared by 6 bases and J by 0 bases, with 11 bases between. CDR3 sequence reads: CASTSASSTDTQYF. The CDR3 bases are TGTGCCAGCACGTCCGCATCTAGCACAGATACGCAGTATTTT.

This clonotype was counted between two and nine times. This could be a read error, since a much larger clone is one nucleotide away. This chain links TRBV7-9 with TRBJ2-7; 11 nucleotides line up with TRBD1. Trimming at V came to 5 bases and at J to 7 bases, leaving 10 bases not matched to a gene. The germline V gene encodes CDR1 SEHNR and CDR2 FQNEAQ (reference sequence). The CDR3 is 15 residues long. Here the CDR3 DNA reads TGTGCCAGCAGCGCAACCGGGACAGGGGGTTGGGAGCAGTACTTC. Translated, it gives CASSATGTGGWEQYF.

This clonotype was counted ten times or more. The rearrangement uses TRBV7-9 and TRBJ1-2, with D maybe TRBD1 (5 bases). Trimming pared 4 bases from V and 5 bases from J, leaving 20 bases between. Germline CDR1 is SEHNR and CDR2 is FQNEAQ (reference sequence). The CDR3 runs 16 residues. The CDR3 bases are TGTGCCAGCAGCTCGAACCCCGGACACAAGGGTTATGGCTACACCTTC. This translates into CASSSNPGHKGYGYTF.

This clonotype was recorded a few times. A much larger clone lies one base from this, so it may be a read error. V gene TRBV20-1 combines with J gene TRBJ2-7; 10 bases agree with TRBD2. The length of the CDR3 is 14 residues. The V gene end was trimmed by 5 bases and the J gene end by 7 bases; junction bases not matched to a gene: 11. Germline V gives CDR1 DFQATT, CDR2 SNEGSKA (reference sequence). The CDR3 DNA sequence: TGCAGTGCTCGGACTAGCGGTTTTTGCGCGGAGCAGTACTTC. Translating gives CSARTSGFCAEQYF.

This clonotype turned up a few times. The chain carries TRBV4-1 and TRBJ2-1; D not certain. The CDR3 is made up of 15 amino acids. Trimming left V 1 base short and J 0 bases short, with 7 bases between. Germline assignment: CDR1 MGHRA and CDR2 YSYEKL. The CDR3 sequence: CASSQAYGSYNEQFF. The CDR3 coding sequence is TGCGCCAGCAGCCAAGCATATGGCTCCTACAATGAGCAGTTCTTC.

There are a few counts of this clonotype. The J gene is TRBJ2-2, the V gene TRBV7-8; D remains unclear. The CDR3 has 13 residues. V lost 4 bases to trimming and J lost 8 bases, with 11 bases between them. Germline CDR1 is SGHVS and CDR2 is FQNEAQ. This chain's CDR3 is CASSSWTAGELFF. The CDR3 DNA is TGTGCCAGCAGCTCTTGGACCGCTGGGGAGCTGTTTTTT.

The chain links TRBV5-4 to TRBJ1-2; a weak D match, TRBD1 (5 bases). This CDR3 spans 13 amino acids. Per germline, CDR1 SGHNT and CDR2 YYREEE (reference sequence). The V gene lost 0 bases and the J gene lost 7 bases, with 10 bases spanning the gap. In nucleotides, the CDR3 is TGTGCCAGCAGCTTGGATGGGGCTGGTGGCTACACCTTC. The encoded protein is CASSLDGAGGYTF.

This clonotype occurred many times. The chain carries TRBV28 and TRBJ2-3, with no clear D. There are 13 residues in the CDR3. V lost 4 bases to trimming and J lost 5 bases, with 10 bases between them. The germline V gene has CDR1 MDHEN and CDR2 SYDVKM. The chain's CDR3 is CASSSHLLDTQYF. The CDR3 DNA follows: TGTGCCAGCAGTTCCCACTTACTAGATACGCAGTATTTT.

This clonotype was seen repeatedly, ten times or more. The V and J genes are TRBV6-6 and TRBJ1-4; TRBD1 might be the D (6 bases). This CDR3 is built from 14 residues. Trimming shortened V by 8 bases and J by 3 bases, and 13 bases separated the two germline ends. Germline V lookup: CDR1 MNHNY, CDR2 SVGAGI (reference sequence). The CDR3 loop is CASGTGFANEKLFF. CDR3 coding DNA: TGTGCCAGCGGAACAGGGTTTGCTAATGAAAAACTGTTTTTT.

V gene TRBV5-1 combines with J gene TRBJ2-7, with D maybe TRBD2 (6 bases). This CDR3 is built from 14 residues. Germline lookup yields CDR1 SGHRS and CDR2 YFSETQ. Trimming removed 0 bases from V and 3 bases from J, with 10 bases in between. CDR3 sequence: CASSLELSGYEQYF. The DNA of the CDR3 is TGCGCCAGCAGCTTGGAACTTAGCGGCTACGAGCAGTACTTC.

This clonotype was recorded at least ten times. The V and J genes are TRBV4-2 and TRBJ2-7; 8 nucleotides align to TRBD2. Germline loops: CDR1 LGHNA, CDR2 YNFKEQ. Trimming at V came to 0 bases and at J to 6 bases, leaving 7 bases not matched to a gene. The CDR3 contains 15 residues. CDR3 in DNA: TGTGCCAGCAGCCAAGACCCCGGACTAGCAGTCGAGCAGTACTTC. Translation: CASSQDPGLAVEQYF.

The V gene is TRBV4-1, the J gene TRBJ2-1, with TRBD2 matching over 7 bases. The length of the CDR3 is 16 residues. Germline V gene lookup returns CDR1 MGHRA and CDR2 YSYEKL. Losses at the gene ends were 4 bases for V and 6 bases for J; bases not matched to a gene: 12. The CDR3 spells CASSPQGAGDPNEQFF. For the CDR3, the DNA is TGCGCCAGCAGCCCTCAAGGGGCGGGGGACCCCAATGAGCAGTTCTTC.

The chain couples TRBV4-1 to TRBJ2-7; D is undetermined. The CDR3 covers 11 residues. Trimming cost V 0 bases and J 9 bases, with 6 bases left between them. Germline V gene lookup returns CDR1 MGHRA and CDR2 YSYEKL. In DNA, the CDR3 is TGCGCCAGCAGCCAAGAAGCCGGGCAGTACTTC. It is translated as CASSQEAGQYF.

The rearrangement uses TRBV25-1 and TRBJ2-1; 8 nucleotides match TRBD2. CDR1 and CDR2 (germline): MGHDK, SYGVNS. Germline trimming cut 11 bases from V and 4 bases from J; bases unmatched to any gene: 7. CDR3 length: 13 residues. The CDR3 protein is CAVGLAGYNEQFF. Here the CDR3 DNA reads TGTGCCGTTGGACTAGCAGGATACAATGAGCAGTTCTTC.